These 25 T cell receptor beta chains were all obtained from the same sample, sequenced in a study of CD8+ T cells in alopecia areata. The sequencing template was cDNA reverse transcribed from extracted RNA. Clones were read by immunoSEQ multiplex PCR, and TCRdb kept only the in-frame ones, dropping some. The sample consists of 150,000 or so clones, 55% of them appearing once. The sequenced sample consisted of CD4+ T cells sorted from blood. Source of these receptors: a human donor in good health.

V is TRBV4-2 and J is TRBJ1-3, with 7 bases identical to TRBD1. There are 17 residues in the CDR3. With V trimmed by 4 bases and J by 0 bases, 9 bases remained unmatched. Germline CDR1 LGHNA, CDR2 YNFKEQ. The CDR3 spells CASSRPDRVVSGNTIYF. CDR3 DNA: TGTGCCAGCAGCCGGCCAGACAGGGTCGTCTCTGGAAACACCATATATTTT.

The rearrangement uses TRBV7-8 and TRBJ2-7, with D tentatively TRBD1 (6 bases). The CDR3 covers 13 residues. The germline CDR1 and CDR2 sequences are SGHVS and FQNEAQ. Trimming cost V 1 base and J 7 bases, with 11 bases left between them. The CDR3 loop is CASSLDRVREQYF. In DNA form, the CDR3 reads TGTGCCAGCAGCTTAGACAGGGTGCGAGAGCAGTACTTC.

The sample holds a few counts of this clone. The chain recombines TRBV4-1 with TRBJ2-2; 11 positions agree with TRBD1. CDR3 size: 14 residues. Per germline, CDR1 MGHRA and CDR2 YSYEKL. Trimming took 4 bases from V and 9 from J; bases not matched to a gene: 4. In DNA, the CDR3 is TGCGCCAGCAGCCCGGGACAGGGGGGACGGGAGCTGTTTTTT. This translates into CASSPGQGGRELFF.

A word on this clone: The junction differs from germline at one of its ends, possibly a read error. This chain joins TRBV10-3 and TRBJ2-1; perhaps TRBD2 as D (5 bases). Germline lookup yields CDR1 ENHRY and CDR2 SYGVKD. This CDR3 contains 13 residues. The CDR3 is CAISGAAGNGQFF. DNA of the CDR3: TGTGCCATCAGTGGGGCTGCGGGTAATGGGCAGTTCTTC.

V is TRBV4-1 and J is TRBJ2-7; D remains unclear. Trimming removed 4 bases at V and 7 bases at J, with 14 bases between. The germline gives CDR1 MGHRA, CDR2 YSYEKL. This CDR3 is 13 amino acids long. DNA for the CDR3: TGCGCCAGCAGCCTACTACCCCGAAGGGAGCAGTACTTC. This sequence encodes CASSLLPRREQYF.

The chain uses TRBV9 and TRBJ2-5; 11 bases fit TRBD2. Germline-derived CDR1 and CDR2 are SGDLS and YYNGEE. The trim removed 2 bases at V and 4 bases at J, leaving 7 bases unmatched. CDR3 size: 16 residues. The CDR3 spells CASSVLAGGPPETQYF. CDR3 coding DNA: TGTGCCAGCAGCGTGTTAGCGGGAGGGCCCCCAGAGACCCAGTACTTC.

This clone has just a few counts. The rearrangement uses TRBV7-9 and TRBJ2-3, with 8 bases fitting TRBD1. This CDR3 comprises 13 residues. Germline-derived CDR1 and CDR2 are SEHNR and FQNEAQ (reference sequence). V dropped 8 bases and J dropped 1; count of bases not matched to a gene: 2. The CDR3 DNA is TGTGCCAGCGCGGGACAGGGCACAGATACGCAGTATTTT. Translated: CASAGQGTDTQYF.

This clone was counted only a few times. This chain uses TRBV28 with TRBJ2-2; 9 nucleotides align to TRBD1. This CDR3 region has 17 residues. From germline, CDR1 is MDHEN and CDR2 SYDVKM. V trimming: 6 bases; J trimming: 4 bases; junction bases outside the gene matches: 12. The CDR3 loop reads CASRRGYRGRSTGELFF. The CDR3 DNA reads as TGTGCCAGCAGACGTGGGTACAGGGGGCGAAGCACCGGGGAGCTGTTTTTT.

This clone was picked up a small number of times. The chain combines TRBV29-1 with TRBJ2-6; the D gene is possibly TRBD2 (6 bases). Trimming removed 2 bases at V and 0 bases at J, with 14 bases between. The germline gives CDR1 SQVTM, CDR2 ANQGSEA. The CDR3 is 17 amino acids. Here the CDR3 reads CSVEIGGDPSGANVLTF. The DNA for the CDR3 is TGCAGCGTTGAAATTGGCGGGGATCCCTCTGGGGCCAACGTCCTGACTTTC.

Concerning this clone: Other DNA sequences of this sample code for an identical CDR3. The chain couples TRBV9 to TRBJ2-1; D remains unclear. The CDR3 sequence is 12 residues long. CDR1 and CDR2 from the germline V gene are SGDLS and YYNGEE. Trimming cost V 0 bases and J 9 bases, with 7 bases left between them. The CDR3 spells CASSVVGGEQFF. As DNA, the CDR3 is TGTGCCAGCAGCGTAGTAGGCGGTGAGCAGTTCTTC. The complete variable domain, with remaining parts taken from reference TRBV9 and TRBJ2-1, reads DSGVTQTPKHLITATGQRVTLRCSPRSGDLSVYWYQQSLDQGLQFLIQYYNGEERAKGNILERFSAQQFPDLHSELNLSSLELGDSALYFCASSVVGGEQFFGPGTRLTVL.

This clone has only one observation. The chain uses TRBV5-1 and TRBJ1-1; the match to TRBD1 covers 7 bases. The CDR3 totals 16 residues. Germline V CDR1 and CDR2: SGHRS, YFSETQ. Trimming at V came to 5 bases and at J to 3 bases, leaving 13 bases not matched to a gene. In DNA, the CDR3 is TGCGCCAGCAGTTCTAAACAGGGGCAGGGGGACACTGAAGCTTTCTTT. This translates into CASSSKQGQGDTEAFF.

The chain links TRBV2 to TRBJ1-5; no clear D. The CDR3 spans 13 residues. V gave up 3 bases and J gave up 6 bases, with 9 bases separating them. Germline CDR1 and CDR2: SNHLY and FYNNEI. In DNA, the CDR3 is TGTGCCAGCAGTGAGGGGTCAGTTCAGCCCCAGCATTTT. Amino acid sequence: CASSEGSVQPQHF.

This clone was counted only a few times. The gene calls are TRBV28 and TRBJ2-5; the match to TRBD2 covers 7 bases. Germline V CDR1 and CDR2: MDHEN, SYDVKM. CDR3 length equals 16 residues. Losses at the gene ends were 6 bases for V and 4 bases for J; bases not matched to a gene: 14. The CDR3 loop reads CASRRGREGWRETQYF. The CDR3 bases are TGTGCCAGCAGGCGGGGCAGGGAGGGGTGGCGAGAGACCCAGTACTTC.

This clone showed up just a few times. The chain is built from TRBV15 and TRBJ2-1; possible D gene TRBD2, 6 bases. From germline, CDR1 is LNHNV and CDR2 YYDKDF (reference sequence). V lost 1 base and J lost 5, with 15 bases in between. This CDR3 contains 16 residues. CDR3 residues: CATSRAGTQGHNEQFF. The CDR3 bases are TGTGCCACCAGCAGAGCCGGGACTCAGGGTCACAATGAGCAGTTCTTC.

This chain links TRBV6-5 with TRBJ2-7; D may be TRBD1 (6 bases). Deletions cut 8 bases from V and 1 base from J, with 12 bases between. Germline V gene lookup returns CDR1 MNHEY and CDR2 SVGAGI. The CDR3 spans 13 residues. CDR3 nucleotides: TGTGCCAGCCTCCGGGACACATCCTACGAGCAGTACTTC. Translating gives CASLRDTSYEQYF.

This clone was detected only a few times. The chain has TRBV2 and TRBJ1-1, with 7 bases matching TRBD1. The junction had 2 bases not matched to a gene; V was cut back by 4 bases and J by 0 bases. There are 14 residues in the CDR3. Germline assignment: CDR1 SNHLY and CDR2 FYNNEI. CDR3 in DNA: TGTGCCAGCAGTGGGGACAGTTTGAACACTGAAGCTTTCTTT. Encoded protein: CASSGDSLNTEAFF.

This chain uses TRBV13 with TRBJ2-5, with TRBD1 matching over 9 bases. This CDR3 comprises 15 residues. Looked up from germline, CDR1 is PRHDT and CDR2 is FYEKMQ (reference sequence). With 3 bases clipped from V and 1 base from J, the junction kept 3 bases outside the gene matches. The CDR3 DNA follows: TGTGCCAGCAGCTTCACAGGGGGCTCCCAAGAGACCCAGTACTTC. Protein product: CASSFTGGSQETQYF.

The V and J genes are TRBV5-1 and TRBJ2-7; possibly TRBD2 for D (6 bases). The CDR3 is 14 amino acids. The germline V gene encodes CDR1 SGHRS and CDR2 YFSETQ. Trimming left V 3 bases short and J 6 bases short, with 16 bases between. The CDR3 loop reads CASSSGLMEREQYF. CDR3 DNA sequence: TGCGCCAGCAGCTCTGGACTAATGGAGCGCGAGCAGTACTTC.

This clone was observed a few times. This rearrangement joins TRBV10-3 to TRBJ2-2; D perhaps matches TRBD2 (6 bases). Trimming removed 10 bases from V and 2 bases from J, with 20 bases in between. Germline lookup yields CDR1 ENHRY and CDR2 SYGVKD. The CDR3 is 16 residues long. CDR3 sequence (DNA): TGTGCCACCGGGTCTACCGGGACTCCTAACACCGGGGAGCTGTTTTTT. As protein: CATGSTGTPNTGELFF.

This chain uses TRBV30 with TRBJ1-2, with 7 bases aligning to TRBD1. The CDR3 loop spans 13 amino acids. The trim removed 3 bases at V and 11 bases at J, leaving 12 bases unmatched. Germline assignment: CDR1 GTSNPN and CDR2 SVGIG (reference sequence). The CDR3 loop is CAWSGTASERYTF. The CDR3 DNA is TGTGCCTGGAGCGGGACAGCCTCGGAGCGATACACCTTC.

The chain is built from TRBV29-1 and TRBJ2-7, with 7 nucleotides matching TRBD1. CDR1 and CDR2 (germline): SQVTM, ANQGSEA. The CDR3 extends over 13 amino acids. The V and J ends lost 5 bases and 2 bases, in that order; junction bases with no gene match: 6. The CDR3 loop reads CSVIPGQTYEQYF. For the CDR3, the DNA is TGCAGCGTTATTCCGGGACAGACCTACGAGCAGTACTTC.

The chain couples TRBV7-2 to TRBJ2-6, with 10 bases aligning to TRBD1. V lost 4 bases and J lost 0; bases outside the gene matches: 6. Per the germline V gene, CDR1 is SGHTA and CDR2 is FQGNSA. The CDR3 extends over 18 amino acids. The CDR3 DNA reads as TGTGCCAGCAGCTCGCCGGGACAGGGGACCTCTGGGGCCAACGTCCTGACTTTC. Translated: CASSSPGQGTSGANVLTF.

The CDR3 loop is CASTTYGRNQPQHF. The CDR3 coding sequence is TGTGCCAGTACAACATACGGCCGGAATCAGCCCCAGCATTTT. The chain uses TRBV19 and TRBJ1-5; D gene ambiguous. The CDR3 consists of 14 residues. Germline-derived CDR1 and CDR2 are LNHDA and SQIVND (reference sequence). Trimming left V 7 bases short and J 4 bases short, with 14 bases between.

This clone was recorded a few times. The chain carries TRBV28 and TRBJ2-1, with 8 bases fitting TRBD2. With 3 bases clipped from V and 8 bases from J, the junction kept 18 bases outside the gene matches. This CDR3 contains 18 residues. From germline, CDR1 is MDHEN and CDR2 SYDVKM. CDR3 protein: CASSFGRLGLVESYEQFF. DNA for the CDR3: TGTGCCAGCAGTTTTGGGCGTTTGGGACTAGTGGAATCATATGAGCAGTTCTTC.

This clone was counted between two and nine times. V usage is TRBV30 and J usage is TRBJ1-5; possible D gene TRBD1, 5 bases. The germline gives CDR1 GTSNPN, CDR2 SVGIG (reference sequence). V was pared by 1 base and J by 7 bases, with 11 bases between. The CDR3 is 13 amino acids. The CDR3 bases are TGTGCCTGGAGTGATGGGGGGGGGCAGCCCCAGCATTTT. Translation gives CAWSDGGGQPQHF. The full variable domain, in which reference TRBV30 and TRBJ1-5 provide the parts outside the CDR3, is SQTIHQWPATLVQPVGSPLSLECTVEGTSNPNLYWYRQAAGRGLQLLFYSVGIGQISSEVPQNLSASRPQDRQFILSSKKLLLSDSGFYLCAWSDGGGQPQHFGDGTRLSIL.